The 14 T cell receptor beta chains reported below all come from one sample, sequenced in a study of blood T cell repertoires in COVID-19. Repertoires were generated with immunoSEQ multiplex PCR, while TCRdb's copy carries only in-frame clones and drops some. In the table there are 190,000 or so clones, approximately 87% of which are singletons. Source material: peripheral blood. Receptors were obtained from a man aged 40-49 years with active or convalescent COVID-19.

A single count supports this clone. The CDR3 sequence is CASSPGFSEPQETQYF. The CDR3 DNA reads as TGTGCCAGTAGCCCCGGTTTTTCGGAGCCTCAAGAGACCCAGTACTTC. The chain employs TRBV19 and TRBJ2-5; no reliable D call. Trimming cost V 6 bases and J 2 bases, with 19 bases left between them. Germline CDR1 is LNHDA and CDR2 is SQIVND (reference sequence). The CDR3 is 16 amino acids.

CDR3 nucleotide sequence: TGTGCCAGCAGTTTCGTAGGGGTTAGCAATCAGCCCCAGCATTTT. It translates to CASSFVGVSNQPQHF. V is TRBV27 and J is TRBJ1-5; weak D call: TRBD1 (5 bases). This CDR3 region has 15 residues. Germline CDR1 reads MNHEY; CDR2 reads SMNVEV (reference sequence). The V end was cut by 3 bases, the J end by 0 bases, with 9 bases between.

This clone has just one count. The CDR3 loop reads CASSLAGAGNTIYF. CDR3 bases: TGTGCCAGCAGCTTAGCGGGAGCTGGAAACACCATATATTTT. The V and J genes are TRBV7-6 and TRBJ1-3; D not resolved. The CDR3 runs to 14 residues. V dropped 0 bases and J dropped 2 bases, with 5 bases sitting between them. Germline V gene lookup returns CDR1 SGHVS and CDR2 FNYEAQ.

This clone has only a few counts. J is TRBJ1-1 and V is TRBV14; TRBD1 might be the D (6 bases). The CDR3 is 12 residues long. V lost 4 bases to trimming and J lost 10 bases, with 13 bases between them. Germline V lookup: CDR1 SGHDN, CDR2 FVKESK. CDR3 coding DNA: TGTGCCAGCAGCCCCCGAAGGGGGGGAGCTTTCTTT. Translated, it gives CASSPRRGGAFF.

This chain links TRBV28 with TRBJ1-1; no definite D call. Trimming pared 8 bases from V and 0 bases from J, leaving 7 bases between. There are 12 residues in the CDR3. CDR1 and CDR2 (germline): MDHEN, SYDVKM. The CDR3 bases are TGTGCCAGCCTAAATTTGAACACTGAAGCTTTCTTT. It translates to CASLNLNTEAFF.

The chain has TRBV4-2 and TRBJ2-7; the match to TRBD2 covers 8 bases. This CDR3 is built from 16 residues. V was clipped by 2 bases and J by 0 bases; unmatched bases: 6. Per germline, CDR1 LGHNA and CDR2 YNFKEQ. The chain's CDR3 is CASSQWGGGSSYEQYF. Here the CDR3 DNA reads TGTGCCAGCAGCCAATGGGGCGGGGGGAGCTCCTACGAGCAGTACTTC.

The rearrangement links TRBV6-6 to TRBJ1-2, with D hard to call. The germline V and J ends were trimmed by 7 bases and 6 bases, with 12 bases remaining between them. Germline V gene lookup returns CDR1 MNHNY and CDR2 SVGAGI (reference sequence). CDR3 length equals 12 residues. The CDR3 nucleotides read TGTGCCAGCATGAGGCCCTTGGATGGCTACACCTTC. Its translation: CASMRPLDGYTF.

The chain carries TRBV19 and TRBJ1-2; D not resolved. The germline V gene has CDR1 LNHDA and CDR2 SQIVND (reference sequence). Trimming cost V 4 bases and J 0 bases, with 12 bases left between them. The CDR3 length is 15 residues. The CDR3 spells CASSTQRKANYGYTF. The DNA for the CDR3 is TGTGCCAGTAGTACACAGCGGAAAGCTAACTATGGCTACACCTTC.

The V gene is TRBV19, the J gene TRBJ2-7; D is ambiguous. CDR1 is LNHDA and CDR2 is SQIVND in the germline V gene (reference sequence). V was cut by 4 bases and J by 2 bases, with 12 bases left in between. The CDR3 has 14 residues. In nucleotides, the CDR3 is TGTGCCAGTAGTAACGGGTCACCGGCCTACGAGCAGTACTTC. It specifies CASSNGSPAYEQYF.

The V gene is TRBV21-1, the J gene TRBJ1-2; TRBD1, as called in the table, went unchecked against the DNA. TRBV21-1 is an annotated pseudogene. The CDR3 runs to 14 residues. This chain's CDR3 is CASTDRGWHYGYTF. CDR3 nucleotides: TGTGCCAGTACGGACAGGGGATGGCACTATGGCTACACCTTC.

The genes are TRBV7-9 and TRBJ2-7, with unresolved D. The CDR3 is 15 amino acids. Germline values: CDR1 SEHNR, CDR2 FQNEAQ (reference sequence). V shed 0 bases and J shed 0 bases, with 9 bases lying between them. The CDR3 sequence is CASSLAPVSSYEQYF. CDR3 in DNA: TGTGCCAGCAGCTTAGCCCCGGTGAGCTCCTACGAGCAGTACTTC.

The rearrangement joins TRBV9 to TRBJ1-5; D is perhaps TRBD1 (5 bases). There are 15 residues in the CDR3. The germline CDR1 and CDR2 sequences are SGDLS and YYNGEE. The V end was cut by 0 bases, the J end by 4 bases, with 11 bases between. CDR3 amino acids: CASSVAAGLNQPQHF. The CDR3 DNA reads as TGTGCCAGCAGCGTAGCGGCAGGGTTAAATCAGCCCCAGCATTTT.

This chain joins TRBV27 and TRBJ1-2; 9 bases line up with TRBD1. Trimming took 6 bases from V and 2 from J; bases not matched to a gene: 1. Germline V lookup: CDR1 MNHEY, CDR2 SMNVEV (reference sequence). This CDR3 region has 13 residues. As DNA, the CDR3 is TGTGCCAGCAGGGGACAGGGAAACTATGGCTACACCTTC. It is translated as CASRGQGNYGYTF.

The chain employs TRBV10-3 and TRBJ2-1; 11 nucleotides agree with TRBD2. The CDR3 is made up of 19 amino acids. Germline V gene data show CDR1 as ENHRY and CDR2 as SYGVKD. The trim removed 3 bases at V and 2 bases at J, leaving 12 bases unmatched. CDR3 bases: TGTGCCATCAGTGACCCCAGACTGTTAGCGGGGGGGCCCTACAATGAGCAGTTCTTC. Residues: CAISDPRLLAGGPYNEQFF.